Below are 14 T cell receptor beta chains sequenced from a single sample in a study of early T cells in non-severe SARS-CoV-2 infection. TCRdb redid the calling of the 5' RACE reads with MiXCR, one entry per CDR3 protein. The repertoire has roughly 88,000 distinct CDR3 sequences, less than 15% of them found once; the top ten carry roughly 6%. The source material was whole blood. Receptor source: an adult who was a healthcare worker with PCR-confirmed SARS-CoV-2 infection or an uninfected control (not recorded which).

This clonotype turned up a few times. The chain combines TRBV5-6 with TRBJ1-6; 8 nucleotides line up with TRBD1. The CDR3 runs to 15 residues. V was clipped by 1 base and J by 8 bases; unmatched bases: 5. The germline V gene encodes CDR1 SGHDT and CDR2 YYEEEE. The CDR3, as DNA: TGTGCCAGCAGCTTGACGGACAGGGTTGATTCACCCCTCCACTTT. Encoded protein: CASSLTDRVDSPLHF.

This clonotype has more than one count but fewer than ten. This chain uses TRBV6-1 with TRBJ1-5; TRBD1 matches 7 bases. The CDR3 has 13 residues. V dropped 6 bases and J dropped 2; count of bases not matched to a gene: 1. From germline, CDR1 is MNHNS and CDR2 SASEGT. CDR3 nucleotide sequence: TGTGCCAGCAGAGGGACAGGCAATCAGCCCCAGCATTTT. Its protein product is CASRGTGNQPQHF.

The V gene is TRBV10-3, the J gene TRBJ2-5, with a tentative D call TRBD1 (5 bases). Between the trimmed V and J ends, which lost 6 bases and 4 bases, there was a span of 9 bases. The CDR3 is 12 residues long. Germline CDR1 and CDR2: ENHRY and SYGVKD. The CDR3 region is CAISRVAETQYF. DNA for the CDR3: TGTGCCATCAGCAGGGTAGCAGAGACCCAGTACTTC.

This chain connects TRBV3-1 to TRBJ1-1, with D possibly TRBD1 on 5 matching bases. The germline V and J ends were trimmed by 1 base and 5 bases, with 8 bases remaining between them. CDR3 size: 13 residues. Germline V lookup: CDR1 LGHDT, CDR2 YNNKEL (reference sequence). CDR3 loop: CASSQGWGTEAFF. CDR3 DNA sequence: TGTGCCAGCAGCCAAGGATGGGGGACTGAAGCTTTCTTT.

This clonotype came up many times. The chain has TRBV10-2 and TRBJ2-3; TRBD2 agrees at 7 bases. Germline CDR1 and CDR2: WSHSY and SAAADI. With V trimmed by 2 bases and J by 3 bases, 2 bases remained unmatched. CDR3 length: 14 residues. CDR3 residues: CASSEGLETDTQYF. The CDR3, as DNA: TGCGCCAGCAGTGAGGGACTAGAGACAGATACGCAGTATTTT.

The chain has TRBV2 and TRBJ1-5, with D possibly matching TRBD1 (5 bases). The germline V gene has CDR1 SNHLY and CDR2 FYNNEI. The CDR3 length is 15 residues. Trimming removed 3 bases from V and 2 bases from J, with 11 bases in between. The CDR3 reads CASSDGRARNQPQHF. CDR3 DNA sequence: TGTGCCAGCAGTGATGGCAGGGCCCGCAATCAGCCCCAGCATTTT. Full variable domain (rest looked up from reference TRBV2 and TRBJ1-5): EPEVTQTPSHQVTQMGQEVILRCVPISNHLYFYWYRQILGQKVEFLVSFYNNEISEKSEIFDDQFSVERPDGSNFTLKIRSTKLEDSAMYFCASSDGRARNQPQHFGDGTRLSIL.

There are many counts of this clonotype. The CDR3 region is CASGGQMDQPQHF. Written as DNA, the CDR3 is TGTGCCAGCGGGGGACAGATGGATCAGCCCCAGCATTTT. The V call is TRBV2, the J call TRBJ1-5; TRBD1 agrees at 7 bases. CDR3 length: 13 residues. The V gene end was trimmed by 8 bases and the J gene end by 5 bases; junction bases not matched to a gene: 6. CDR1 and CDR2 (germline): SNHLY, FYNNEI.

The chain recombines TRBV5-5 with TRBJ1-5; D is possibly TRBD1 (6 bases). This CDR3 has 15 amino acids. V shed 2 bases and J shed 1 base, with 10 bases lying between them. Germline loops: CDR1 SGHKS, CDR2 YYEKEE (reference sequence). CDR3 in DNA: TGTGCCAGCAGCTTTTCAGGGGAGAGCAATCAGCCCCAGCATTTT. It specifies CASSFSGESNQPQHF.

The CDR3 sequence: CASSFGRGLSDTQYF. The DNA for the CDR3 is TGTGCCAGCAGCTTCGGGCGGGGGCTCTCAGATACGCAGTATTTT. The rearrangement joins TRBV7-9 to TRBJ2-3; D might be TRBD2 (7 bases). CDR3 length equals 15 residues. Trimming pared 3 bases from V and 4 bases from J, leaving 14 bases between. CDR1 is SEHNR, CDR2 FQNEAQ, per germline (reference sequence).

This rearrangement joins TRBV19 to TRBJ1-2; TRBD1 is a possible D gene (5 bases). The V gene's germline CDR1 is LNHDA and CDR2 SQIVND (reference sequence). Trimming removed 7 bases from V and 2 bases from J, with 8 bases in between. The CDR3 runs 12 residues. CDR3 region: CASKQANYGYTF. The CDR3 nucleotides are TGTGCCAGTAAACAGGCGAACTATGGCTACACCTTC.

The chain employs TRBV10-1 and TRBJ2-5; tentative D call: TRBD1 (7 bases). The CDR3 covers 13 residues. The V end was cut by 5 bases, the J end by 5 bases, with 12 bases between. Germline V CDR1 and CDR2: WNHNN, SYGVQD (reference sequence). CDR3 protein: CASSSGGRETQYF. The CDR3 DNA sequence: TGCGCCAGCAGTTCAGGGGGGCGCGAGACCCAGTACTTC.

The chain joins TRBV12-3 or TRBV12-4 to TRBJ2-1; D remains unclear. Trimming took off 8 bases at V and 5 bases at J, with 16 bases between the two ends. The CDR3 covers 14 residues. The DNA of the CDR3 is TGTGCCAGCGCTTCTCCCGTAGGCGACAATGAGCAGTTCTTC. Its protein is CASASPVGDNEQFF.

The chain couples TRBV5-1 to TRBJ1-6; 7 nucleotides align to TRBD1. Per the germline V gene, CDR1 is SGHRS and CDR2 is YFSETQ. CDR3 length: 17 amino acids. V was clipped by 3 bases and J by 0 bases; unmatched bases: 6. The CDR3 sequence: CASSYPQGTSYNSPLHF. The CDR3, as DNA: TGCGCCAGCAGCTACCCACAGGGGACCTCCTATAATTCACCCCTCCACTTT.

This clonotype was observed a few times. V gene TRBV19 combines with J gene TRBJ1-5, with TRBD1 matching over 8 bases. Germline V gives CDR1 LNHDA, CDR2 SQIVND (reference sequence). Unmatched junction bases numbered 12, after V lost 7 bases and J lost 1 base. The CDR3 spans 17 residues. The CDR3 nucleotides are TGTGCCAGTACCCCCTGGACAGGGTCTACAAGCAATCAGCCCCAGCATTTT. Translating it yields CASTPWTGSTSNQPQHF.